This T cell receptor (beta chain) was recovered during a study of blood T cell repertoires in COVID-19. Sequencing was performed with immunoSEQ multiplex PCR; in TCRdb, only in-frame clones are kept and a portion is missing. Seen here are 200,000 to 250,000 clones, 87% observed once, and the top ten hold roughly 12%. V lost 6 bases and J lost 10; bases outside the gene matches: 14. Germline V CDR1 and CDR2: MNHEY, SVGAGI. CDR3 size: 14 residues. This clone was counted only a few times. The chain employs TRBV6-5 and TRBJ1-1; 7 bases are shared with TRBD1. Sequencing was done on a sample of peripheral blood. This sequence originates from a woman under 30 who had recovered from COVID-19. This chain's CDR3 is CASRGNRGRLSAFF. CDR3 nucleotides: TGTGCCAGCAGGGGTAACAGGGGTCGACTTTCAGCTTTCTTT.